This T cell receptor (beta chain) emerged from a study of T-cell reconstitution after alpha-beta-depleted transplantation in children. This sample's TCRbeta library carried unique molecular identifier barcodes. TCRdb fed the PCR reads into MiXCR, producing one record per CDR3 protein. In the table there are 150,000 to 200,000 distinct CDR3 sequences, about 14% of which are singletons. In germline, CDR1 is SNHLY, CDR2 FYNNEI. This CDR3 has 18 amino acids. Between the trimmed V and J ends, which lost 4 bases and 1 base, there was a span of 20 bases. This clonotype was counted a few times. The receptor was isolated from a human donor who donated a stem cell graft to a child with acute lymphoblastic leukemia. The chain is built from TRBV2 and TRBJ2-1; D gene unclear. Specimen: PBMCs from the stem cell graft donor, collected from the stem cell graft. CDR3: CASSAGSPLVMSYNEQFF. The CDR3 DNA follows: TGTGCCAGCAGTGCTGGTTCCCCCTTGGTTATGTCCTACAATGAGCAGTTCTTC.